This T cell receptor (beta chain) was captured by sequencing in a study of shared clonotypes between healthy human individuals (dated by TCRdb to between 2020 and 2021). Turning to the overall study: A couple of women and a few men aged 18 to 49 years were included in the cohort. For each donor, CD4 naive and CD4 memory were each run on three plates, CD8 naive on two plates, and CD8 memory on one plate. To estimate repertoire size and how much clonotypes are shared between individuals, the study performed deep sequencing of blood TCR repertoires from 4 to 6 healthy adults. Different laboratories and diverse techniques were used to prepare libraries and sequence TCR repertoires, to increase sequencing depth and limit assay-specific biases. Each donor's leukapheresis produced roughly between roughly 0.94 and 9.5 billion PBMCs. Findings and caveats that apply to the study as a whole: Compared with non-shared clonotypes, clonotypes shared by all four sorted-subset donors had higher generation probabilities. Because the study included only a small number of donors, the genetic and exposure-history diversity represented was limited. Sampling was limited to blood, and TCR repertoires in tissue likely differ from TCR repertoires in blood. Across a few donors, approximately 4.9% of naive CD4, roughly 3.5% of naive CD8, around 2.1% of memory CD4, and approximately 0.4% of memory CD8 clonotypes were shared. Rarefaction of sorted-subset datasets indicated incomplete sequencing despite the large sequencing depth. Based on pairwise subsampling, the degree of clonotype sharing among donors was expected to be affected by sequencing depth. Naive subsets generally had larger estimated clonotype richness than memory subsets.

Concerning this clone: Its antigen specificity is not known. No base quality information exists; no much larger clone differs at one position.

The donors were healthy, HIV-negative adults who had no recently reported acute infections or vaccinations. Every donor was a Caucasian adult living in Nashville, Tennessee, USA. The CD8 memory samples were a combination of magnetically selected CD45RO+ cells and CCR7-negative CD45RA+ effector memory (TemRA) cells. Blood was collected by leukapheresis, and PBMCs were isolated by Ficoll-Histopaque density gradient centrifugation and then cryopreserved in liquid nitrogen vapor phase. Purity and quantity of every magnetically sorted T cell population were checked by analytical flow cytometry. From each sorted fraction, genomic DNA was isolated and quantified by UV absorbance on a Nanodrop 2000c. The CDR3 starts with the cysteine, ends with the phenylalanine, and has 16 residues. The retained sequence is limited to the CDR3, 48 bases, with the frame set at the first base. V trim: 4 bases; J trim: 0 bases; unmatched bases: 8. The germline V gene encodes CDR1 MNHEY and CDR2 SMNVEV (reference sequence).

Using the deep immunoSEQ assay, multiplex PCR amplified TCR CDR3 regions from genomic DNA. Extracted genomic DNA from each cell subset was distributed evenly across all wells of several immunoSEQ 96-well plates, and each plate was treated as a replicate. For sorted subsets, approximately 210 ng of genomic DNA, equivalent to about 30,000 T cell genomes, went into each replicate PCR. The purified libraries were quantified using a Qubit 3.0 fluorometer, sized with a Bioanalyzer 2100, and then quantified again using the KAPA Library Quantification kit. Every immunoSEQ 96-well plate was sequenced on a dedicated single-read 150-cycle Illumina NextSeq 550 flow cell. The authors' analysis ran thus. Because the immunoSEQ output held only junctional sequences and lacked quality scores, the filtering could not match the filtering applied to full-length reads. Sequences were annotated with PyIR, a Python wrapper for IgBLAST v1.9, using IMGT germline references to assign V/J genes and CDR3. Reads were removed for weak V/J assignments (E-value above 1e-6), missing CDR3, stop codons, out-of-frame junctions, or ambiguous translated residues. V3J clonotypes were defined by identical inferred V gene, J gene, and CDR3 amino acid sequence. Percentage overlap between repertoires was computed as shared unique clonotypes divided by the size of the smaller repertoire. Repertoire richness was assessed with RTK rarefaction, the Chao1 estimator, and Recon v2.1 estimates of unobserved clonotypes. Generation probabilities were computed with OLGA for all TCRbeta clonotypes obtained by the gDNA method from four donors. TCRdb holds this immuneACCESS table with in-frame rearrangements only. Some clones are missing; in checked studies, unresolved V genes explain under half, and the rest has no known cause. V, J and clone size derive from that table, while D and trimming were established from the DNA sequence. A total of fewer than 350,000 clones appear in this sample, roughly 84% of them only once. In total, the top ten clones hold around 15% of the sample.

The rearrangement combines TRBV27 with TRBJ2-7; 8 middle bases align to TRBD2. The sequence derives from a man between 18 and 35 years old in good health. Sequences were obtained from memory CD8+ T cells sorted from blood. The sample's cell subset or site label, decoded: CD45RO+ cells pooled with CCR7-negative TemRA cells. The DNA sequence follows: TGTGCCAGCAGTTCCAGGGTGGGGACTAGCTCCTACGAGCAGTACTTC. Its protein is CASSSRVGTSSYEQYF.